This T cell receptor beta chain was retrieved from a study of identical twins. One entry per CDR3 protein, called by TCRdb with MiXCR from the 5' RACE reads. The table records under 900,000 distinct CDR3 sequences, over 9% of them present only once. CDR3 length equals 13 residues. The germline CDR1 and CDR2 sequences are DFQATT and SNEGSKA (reference sequence). Trimming cost V 6 bases and J 4 bases; bases outside gene matches: 6. These records were also assigned to another study, of yellow fever vaccine responses in identical twins.

The chain employs TRBV20-1 and TRBJ2-5; 9 bases match TRBD2. The sample taken for sequencing was PBMCs. The sequence came from a woman aged 18-29 years in good health. The DNA for the CDR3 is TGCAGTGCCCTAGCGGGATTGGTAGAGACCCAGTACTTC. Translated, it gives CSALAGLVETQYF.